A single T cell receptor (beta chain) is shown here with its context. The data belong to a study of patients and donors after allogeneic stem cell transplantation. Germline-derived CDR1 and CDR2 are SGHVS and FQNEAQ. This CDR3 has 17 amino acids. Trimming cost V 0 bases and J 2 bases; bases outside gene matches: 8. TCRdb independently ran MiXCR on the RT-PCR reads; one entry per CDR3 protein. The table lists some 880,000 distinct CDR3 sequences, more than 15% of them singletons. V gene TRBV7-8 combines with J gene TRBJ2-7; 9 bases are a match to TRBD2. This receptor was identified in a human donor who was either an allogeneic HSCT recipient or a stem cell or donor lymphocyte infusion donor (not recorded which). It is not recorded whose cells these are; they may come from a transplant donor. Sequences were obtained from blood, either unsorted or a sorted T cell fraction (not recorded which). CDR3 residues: CASSLAGLAGYPYEQYF. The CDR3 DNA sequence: TGTGCCAGCAGCTTAGCGGGGCTAGCGGGGTACCCCTACGAGCAGTACTTC. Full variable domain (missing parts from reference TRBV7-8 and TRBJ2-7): GAGVSQSPRYKVAKRGQDVALRCDPISGHVSLFWYQQALGQGPEFLTYFQNEAQLDKSGLPSDRFFAERPEGSVSTLKIQRTQQEDSAVYLCASSLAGLAGYPYEQYFGPGTRLTVT.